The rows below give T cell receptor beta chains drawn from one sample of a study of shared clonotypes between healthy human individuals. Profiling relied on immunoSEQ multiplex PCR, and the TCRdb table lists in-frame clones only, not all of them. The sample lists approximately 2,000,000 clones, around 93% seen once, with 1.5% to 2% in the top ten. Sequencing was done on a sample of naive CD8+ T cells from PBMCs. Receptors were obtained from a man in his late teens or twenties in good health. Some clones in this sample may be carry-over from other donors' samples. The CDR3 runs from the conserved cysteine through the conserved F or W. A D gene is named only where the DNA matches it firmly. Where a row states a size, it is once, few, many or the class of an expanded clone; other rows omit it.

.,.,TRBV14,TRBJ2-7,CASSPGGGEQYF,TGTGCCAGCAGCCCGGGTGGGGGCGAGCAGTACTTC
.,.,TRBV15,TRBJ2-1,CATSPEIDEQFF,TGTGCCACCAGCCCAGAGATCGACGAGCAGTTCTTC
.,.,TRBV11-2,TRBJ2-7,CASSLFPGYYEQYF,TGTGCCAGCAGCTTATTCCCCGGGTACTACGAGCAGTACTTC
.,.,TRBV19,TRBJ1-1,CACSGTLSEAFF,TGTGCCTGCTCCGGGACTCTTTCGGAAGCTTTCTTT
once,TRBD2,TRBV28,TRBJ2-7,CATGTSGNYEQYF,TGTGCCACCGGGACTAGCGGAAACTACGAGCAGTACTTC
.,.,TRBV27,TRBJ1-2,CASSFEGHYGYTF,TGTGCCAGCAGTTTTGAAGGCCACTATGGCTACACCTTC
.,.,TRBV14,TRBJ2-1,CASSRANQLDEQFF,TGTGCCAGCAGCCGGGCAAATCAACTGGATGAGCAGTTCTTC
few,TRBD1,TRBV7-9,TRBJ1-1,CASSTGTAMNTEAFF,TGTGCCAGCAGCACCGGGACAGCCATGAACACTGAAGCTTTCTTT
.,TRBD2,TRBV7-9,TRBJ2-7,CASSTGLAGAYEQYF,TGTGCCAGCAGCACTGGACTAGCGGGGGCCTACGAGCAGTACTTC
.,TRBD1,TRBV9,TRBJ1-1,CASRAPTGGNTEAFF,TGTGCCAGCAGAGCACCGACAGGGGGAAACACTGAAGCTTTCTTT
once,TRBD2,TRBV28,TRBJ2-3,CASSLFSAWGGRSFGTDTQYF,TGTGCCAGCAGTTTATTTTCAGCTTGGGGCGGGAGGTCCTTCGGCACAGATACGCAGTATTTT
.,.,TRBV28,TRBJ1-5,CASSLVIAHQPQHF,TGTGCCAGCAGTTTAGTCATCGCCCATCAGCCCCAGCATTTT
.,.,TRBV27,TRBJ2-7,CASSYTGGGGEQYF,TGTGCCAGCAGTTATACAGGGGGGGGAGGGGAGCAGTACTTC
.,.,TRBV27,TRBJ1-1,CASSASSGQMNTEAFF,TGTGCCAGCAGTGCCTCTTCGGGGCAGATGAACACTGAAGCTTTCTTT
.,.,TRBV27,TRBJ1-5,CASSRGSGQPQHF,TGTGCCAGCAGCCGCGGGAGCGGGCAGCCCCAGCATTTT
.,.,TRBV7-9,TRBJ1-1,CASSYREVGEAFF,TGTGCCAGCAGCTACAGGGAGGTCGGTGAAGCTTTCTTT
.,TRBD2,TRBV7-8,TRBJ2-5,CASSLAGGPRLTETQYF,TGTGCCAGCAGCTTAGCGGGAGGGCCTAGGCTTACAGAGACCCAGTACTTC
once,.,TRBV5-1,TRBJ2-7,CASSPRGGGVYEQYF,TGCGCCAGCAGCCCCCGAGGAGGGGGGGTCTACGAGCAGTACTTC
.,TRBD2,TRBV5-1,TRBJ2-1,CASSGAGLAEEDNEQFF,TGCGCCAGCAGCGGGGCGGGACTAGCGGAGGAAGACAATGAGCAGTTCTTC
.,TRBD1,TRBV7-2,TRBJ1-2,CASSLIVRGPGYTF,TGTGCCAGCAGCTTAATCGTCAGGGGGCCTGGCTACACCTTC
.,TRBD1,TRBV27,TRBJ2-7,CASRGTAREQYF,TGTGCCAGCAGGGGGACAGCGCGCGAGCAGTACTTC
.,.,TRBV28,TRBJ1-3,CASKDGNTIYF,TGTGCCAGCAAAGATGGAAACACCATATATTTT
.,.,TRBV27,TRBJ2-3,CASSLWSGGTDTQYF,TGTGCCAGCAGTTTATGGTCGGGGGGCACAGATACGCAGTATTTT
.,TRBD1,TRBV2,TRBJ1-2,CASPEGAYGYTF,TGTGCCTCTCCTGAGGGGGCCTATGGCTACACCTTC
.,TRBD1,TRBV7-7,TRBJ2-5,CASSNGQGLRETQYF,TGTGCCAGCAGCAATGGACAGGGGCTTCGGGAGACCCAGTACTTC
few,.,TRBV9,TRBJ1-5,CASSRTVGTQPQHF,TGTGCCAGCAGCCGCACGGTAGGGACGCAGCCCCAGCATTTT
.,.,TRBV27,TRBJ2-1,CASSLSGGPYNEQFF,TGTGCCAGCAGTTTATCTGGGGGCCCGTACAATGAGCAGTTCTTC
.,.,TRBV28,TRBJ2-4,CASRTRWSAKNIQYF,TGTGCCAGCAGGACCAGGTGGTCGGCCAAAAACATTCAGTACTTC
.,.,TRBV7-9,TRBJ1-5,CASSPHADGLGPQHF,TGTGCCAGCAGCCCTCATGCTGACGGTCTTGGGCCCCAGCATTTT
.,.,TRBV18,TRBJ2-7,CASSPSWTESYEQYF,TGTGCCAGCTCACCGAGCTGGACGGAATCCTACGAGCAGTACTTC
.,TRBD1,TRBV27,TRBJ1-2,CASSSPTGQGYGYTF,TGTGCCAGCAGTTCTCCAACGGGACAGGGCTATGGCTACACCTTC
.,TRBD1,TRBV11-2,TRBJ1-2,CASSSPGQAEKGYGYTF,TGTGCCAGCAGCTCTCCGGGACAGGCTGAAAAGGGGTATGGCTACACCTTC
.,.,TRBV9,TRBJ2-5,CASSPGTEETQYF,TGTGCCAGCAGCCCCGGGACCGAAGAGACCCAGTACTTC
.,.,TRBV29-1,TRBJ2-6,CSVSGELSGANVLTF,TGCAGCGTATCTGGGGAACTCTCTGGGGCCAACGTCCTGACTTTC
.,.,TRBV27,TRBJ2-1,CASSTGTLGSNEQFF,TGTGCCAGCAGTACCGGGACTCTTGGAAGCAATGAGCAGTTCTTC
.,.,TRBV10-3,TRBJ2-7,CAISFDRDITSYEQYF,TGTGCCATCAGCTTCGACCGGGACATTACCTCCTACGAGCAGTACTTC
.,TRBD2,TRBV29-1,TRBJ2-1,CSVDRSREGRHNEQFF,TGCAGCGTCGATAGATCTCGGGAGGGCCGGCACAATGAGCAGTTCTTC
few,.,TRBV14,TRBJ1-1,CASSQDIRGWGTEAFF,TGTGCCAGCAGCCAAGATATCAGGGGATGGGGAACTGAAGCTTTCTTT
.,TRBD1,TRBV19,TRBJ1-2,CASNAGGGDGYTF,TGTGCCAGTAACGCAGGGGGAGGAGATGGCTACACCTTC
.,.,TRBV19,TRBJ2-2,CASSKDTSNTGELFF,TGTGCCAGTAGTAAGGACACCTCGAACACCGGGGAGCTGTTTTTT
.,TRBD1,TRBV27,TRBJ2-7,CASSPTRQGNEQYF,TGTGCCAGCAGTCCCACAAGACAGGGCAACGAGCAGTACTTC
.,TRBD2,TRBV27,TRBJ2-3,CASSLFLAGRDTQYF,TGTGCCAGCAGTTTATTTCTAGCGGGAAGAGATACGCAGTATTTT
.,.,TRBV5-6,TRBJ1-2,CASSLWWAGLDYGYTF,TGTGCCAGCAGCTTGTGGTGGGCGGGATTGGACTATGGCTACACCTTC
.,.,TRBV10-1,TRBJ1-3,CASSESQGYGNTIYF,TGCGCCAGCAGTGAAAGTCAGGGATATGGAAACACCATATATTTT
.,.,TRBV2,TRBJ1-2,CASSDFTGSVYGYTF,TGTGCCAGCAGTGATTTTACAGGGAGTGTATATGGCTACACCTTC
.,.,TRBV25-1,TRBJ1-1,CASQQGRLKTFF,TGTGCCAGTCAACAGGGAAGGCTGAAAACTTTCTTT
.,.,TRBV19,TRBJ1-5,CASSIGQGNQPQHF,TGTGCCAGTAGTATTGGCCAGGGCAATCAGCCCCAGCATTTT
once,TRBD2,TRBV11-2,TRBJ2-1,CASRPPLAGLYNEQFF,TGTGCCAGCAGACCCCCTCTAGCGGGACTCTACAATGAGCAGTTCTTC
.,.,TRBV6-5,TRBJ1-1,CASTFQGGDFEAFF,TGTGCCAGCACATTCCAAGGGGGGGATTTTGAAGCTTTCTTT
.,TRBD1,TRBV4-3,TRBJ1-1,CASSQDIGGLLGAFF,TGCGCCAGCAGCCAAGATATAGGGGGCCTACTTGGAGCTTTCTTT
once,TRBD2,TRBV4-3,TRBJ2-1,CASSQDLSGRNIDEQFF,TGCGCCAGCAGCCAAGACCTCAGCGGGAGAAATATCGATGAGCAGTTCTTC